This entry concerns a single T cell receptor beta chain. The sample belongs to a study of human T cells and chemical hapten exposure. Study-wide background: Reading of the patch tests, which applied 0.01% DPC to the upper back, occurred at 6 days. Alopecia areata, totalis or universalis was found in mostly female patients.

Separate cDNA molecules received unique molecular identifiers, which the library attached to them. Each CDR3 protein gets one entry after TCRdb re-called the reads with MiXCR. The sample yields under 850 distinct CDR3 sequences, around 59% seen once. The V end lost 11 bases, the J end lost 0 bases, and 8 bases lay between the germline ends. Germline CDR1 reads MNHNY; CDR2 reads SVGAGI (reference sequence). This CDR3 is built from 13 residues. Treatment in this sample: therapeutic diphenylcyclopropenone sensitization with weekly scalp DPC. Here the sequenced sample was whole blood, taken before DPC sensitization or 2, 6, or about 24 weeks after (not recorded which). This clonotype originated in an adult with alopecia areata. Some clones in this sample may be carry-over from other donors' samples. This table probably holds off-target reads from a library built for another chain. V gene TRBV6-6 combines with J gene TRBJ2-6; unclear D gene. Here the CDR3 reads CAAVLSGANVLTF. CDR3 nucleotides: TGTGCCGCCGTGCTCTCTGGGGCCAACGTCCTGACTTTC.